This T cell receptor beta chain was identified in a study of early T cells in non-severe SARS-CoV-2 infection. V was shortened by 1 base and J by 0 bases, with 8 bases between the two germline ends. There are 14 residues in the CDR3. Per germline, CDR1 SQVTM and CDR2 ANQGSEA. Unique molecular identifiers were affixed to single, distinct cDNA molecules. TCRdb itself ran the 5' RACE reads through MiXCR, one entry per CDR3 protein. The table records fewer than 30,000 distinct CDR3 sequences, about 5% of them present only once. This clonotype was seen repeatedly, ten times or more. The V call is TRBV29-1, the J call TRBJ2-3, with D tentatively TRBD1 or TRBD2 (6 bases each). The sequenced sample consisted of whole blood. The origin of this receptor is an adult who was a healthcare worker with PCR-confirmed SARS-CoV-2 infection or an uninfected control (not recorded which). CDR3 sequence: CSVEAGASTDTQYF. CDR3 nucleotides: TGCAGCGTTGAAGCGGGGGCGAGCACAGATACGCAGTATTTT.